The clone carrying this T cell receptor (beta chain) occurred a few times. Its matching antigen is unknown. Cells sorted by CD45RO/CCR7/CD25/CD127/CD95/CD27 comprised CD4+ naive, central memory, regulatory and stem cell-like memory cells. The study reverse transcribed the entire isolated RNA, so it sequenced expressed TCRB transcripts. Approximately 3.5 million reads per sample on average were obtained from naive, central memory and regulatory T cell samples. TCRdb keeps only in-frame clones here, not all; method: immunoSEQ multiplex PCR. The sample yields over 300,000 clones, around 9% seen once. The data derive from a study of beta chain features in type 1 diabetes. Study-wide findings and caveats: People with Type 1 diabetes carried modestly yet significantly shorter TCRB CDR3s in all four CD4+ subsets. In patients and controls equally, PCR might favor templates that are shorter.

Germline V gene sequence: CDR1 LNHDA, CDR2 SQIVND (reference sequence). The CDR3 spans 14 residues. With 0 bases removed from V and 5 bases from J, the gap between germline ends came to 7 bases. The chain combines TRBV19 with TRBJ1-4; D is unresolved. Sequencing was done on a sample of central memory CD4+ T cells from blood. The receptor was isolated from a man under 40 with type 1 diabetes. The CDR3 DNA reads as TGTGCCAGTAGTATAGACCAGGTCAATGAAAAACTGTTTTTT. Amino acids: CASSIDQVNEKLFF.